The 3 T cell receptor beta chains below come from one sample, sequenced in a study of blood T cell repertoires in COVID-19. The method was immunoSEQ multiplex PCR; TCRdb's version includes in-frame clones alone and lacks a portion of them. The sample records 200,000 to 300,000 clones, about 85% being singletons. What was sequenced was peripheral blood. The receptor source for this set is a woman in her fifties or sixties with active or convalescent COVID-19.

This chain links TRBV28 with TRBJ1-5; D unclear. V shed 8 bases and J shed 0 bases, with 20 bases lying between them. The CDR3 is made up of 17 amino acids. Germline V gene sequence: CDR1 MDHEN, CDR2 SYDVKM. The DNA of the CDR3 is TGTGCCAGCCAGCCAAGAAGACTGACCTTTAGCAATCAGCCCCAGCATTTT. Translated: CASQPRRLTFSNQPQHF.

This chain links TRBV7-8 with TRBJ2-5; TRBD2 aligns across 8 bases. Germline V gene sequence: CDR1 SGHVS, CDR2 FQNEAQ. The V gene end was trimmed by 1 base and the J gene end by 3 bases; junction bases not matched to a gene: 7. This CDR3 has 16 amino acids. CDR3 coding DNA: TGTGCCAGCAGCTTAGGCGGCGGCGGGGGGAAAGAGACCCAGTACTTC. Its translation is CASSLGGGGGKETQYF.

The chain has TRBV28 and TRBJ1-6, with D possibly TRBD1 on 6 matching bases. The CDR3 spans 13 residues. The germline V and J ends were trimmed by 7 bases and 10 bases, with 14 bases remaining between them. The germline V gene encodes CDR1 MDHEN and CDR2 SYDVKM. The CDR3 loop reads CASISGVWSPLHF. The CDR3 coding sequence is TGTGCCAGCATATCAGGGGTTTGGTCACCCCTCCACTTT.